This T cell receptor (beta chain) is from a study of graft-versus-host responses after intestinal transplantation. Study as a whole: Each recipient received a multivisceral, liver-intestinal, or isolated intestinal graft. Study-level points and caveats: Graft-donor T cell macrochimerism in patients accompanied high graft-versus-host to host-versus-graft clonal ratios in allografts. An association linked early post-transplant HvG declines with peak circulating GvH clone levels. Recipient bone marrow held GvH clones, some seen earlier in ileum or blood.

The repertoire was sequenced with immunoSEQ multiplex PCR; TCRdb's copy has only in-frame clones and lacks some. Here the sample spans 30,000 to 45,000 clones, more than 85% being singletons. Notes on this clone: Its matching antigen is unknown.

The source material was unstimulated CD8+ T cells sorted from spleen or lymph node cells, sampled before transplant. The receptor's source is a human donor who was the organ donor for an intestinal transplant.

CDR3 DNA sequence: TGTGCCAGCAAGTCTTCCCTTTTACTCTCGGCATATAGCAATCAGCCCCAGCATTTT. As protein: CASKSSLLLSAYSNQPQHF. The V gene is TRBV28, the J gene TRBJ1-5; unclear D gene. Trimming removed 7 bases at V and 0 bases at J, with 25 bases between. The V gene's germline CDR1 is MDHEN and CDR2 SYDVKM. The CDR3 totals 19 residues.